This is a list of T cell receptor beta chains from one sample in a study of blood T cells in healthy people across ages. TCRdb re-called the 5' RACE reads through MiXCR, storing one row per CDR3 protein. The sample contains more than 900,000 distinct CDR3 sequences, approximately 25% of which appear only once. The same data also went into a second study, on T cells of mothers and their children.

The material sequenced was blood. These receptors came from a girl aged 2 to 10 in good health. Each CDR3 is given with its conserved first and last residue. Each record gives: V gene, D gene, J gene, clone size, CDR3 protein, CDR3 DNA. A D gene is named only where the DNA matches it firmly. Clone size is given for some rows only: seen once, a few or many times, or a class if the clone is expanded.

V: TRBV21-1
D: -
J: TRBJ2-6
size: -
CDR3: CASHAPGREDSGANVLTF
DNA: TGTGCCAGCCATGCTCCTGGCAGGGAGGACTCTGGGGCCAACGTCCTGACTTTC

V: TRBV12-3/TRBV12-4
D: TRBD2
J: TRBJ2-5
size: -
CDR3: CASSPPAGEGETQYF
DNA: TGTGCCAGCAGTCCCCCCGCGGGAGAGGGAGAGACCCAGTACTTC

V: TRBV5-1
D: -
J: TRBJ2-1
size: few
CDR3: CASSLASLGDNEQFF
DNA: TGCGCCAGCAGCTTGGCCTCTTTGGGAGACAATGAGCAGTTCTTC

V: TRBV7-3
D: TRBD1
J: TRBJ1-2
size: many
CDR3: CASSLYAGQFNYGYTF
DNA: TGTGCCAGCAGCTTATATGCGGGACAGTTTAACTATGGCTACACCTTC

V: TRBV6-1
D: -
J: TRBJ2-5
size: -
CDR3: CASKLSQETQYF
DNA: TGTGCCAGCAAACTGTCGCAAGAGACCCAGTACTTC

V: TRBV7-9
D: -
J: TRBJ1-1
size: -
CDR3: CASSLIDPEAFF
DNA: TGTGCCAGCAGCTTAATAGACCCTGAAGCTTTCTTT

V: TRBV29-1
D: -
J: TRBJ2-4
size: few
CDR3: CSVEDLGPKNIQYF
DNA: TGCAGCGTTGAAGATTTGGGGCCTAAAAACATTCAGTACTTC

V: TRBV5-1
D: -
J: TRBJ1-2
size: -
CDR3: CASGNNYGYTF
DNA: TGCGCCAGCGGGAATAACTATGGCTACACCTTC

V: TRBV11-2
D: TRBD2
J: TRBJ2-5
size: few
CDR3: CASSLLAEGETQYF
DNA: TGTGCCAGCAGCTTACTAGCGGAAGGGGAGACCCAGTACTTC

V: TRBV4-1
D: -
J: TRBJ1-1
size: once
CDR3: CASSPLWGERAFF
DNA: TGCGCCAGCAGCCCCCTCTGGGGGGAAAGGGCTTTCTTT

V: TRBV7-8
D: -
J: TRBJ1-3
size: -
CDR3: CASSLNPANTIYF
DNA: TGTGCCAGCAGCTTAAATCCCGCAAACACCATATATTTT

V: TRBV7-2
D: -
J: TRBJ1-3
size: few
CDR3: CASTFTGGYGNTIYF
DNA: TGTGCCAGCACCTTTACCGGGGGATATGGAAACACCATATATTTT

V: TRBV7-9
D: -
J: TRBJ2-1
size: -
CDR3: CASSLILSGSYNEQFF
DNA: TGTGCCAGCAGCTTAATTTTGTCTGGATCCTACAATGAGCAGTTCTTC

V: TRBV4-1
D: -
J: TRBJ2-2
size: many
CDR3: CASSQSNTGELFF
DNA: TGTGCCAGCAGCCAGTCGAACACCGGGGAGCTGTTTTTT

V: TRBV7-2
D: -
J: TRBJ2-7
size: -
CDR3: CASSSYPSYEQYF
DNA: TGTGCCAGCAGCTCGTATCCCTCCTACGAGCAGTACTTC

V: TRBV29-1
D: -
J: TRBJ1-2
size: -
CDR3: CSAYTGREGYTF
DNA: TGCAGCGCTTATACAGGGCGAGAGGGCTACACCTTC

V: TRBV29-1
D: -
J: TRBJ1-1
size: -
CDR3: CSVDRATEAFF
DNA: TGCAGCGTTGACAGAGCCACTGAAGCTTTCTTT

V: TRBV28
D: -
J: TRBJ2-2
size: few
CDR3: CASSPPEGTYTGELFF
DNA: TGTGCCAGCAGTCCGCCCGAAGGCACTTACACCGGGGAGCTGTTTTTT

V: TRBV6-5
D: -
J: TRBJ2-5
size: -
CDR3: CASSAPGAGTQYF
DNA: TGTGCCAGCAGTGCCCCGGGGGCAGGGACCCAGTACTTC

V: TRBV29-1
D: -
J: TRBJ2-1
size: few
CDR3: CSVGGDPTSYDEQFF
DNA: TGCAGCGTTGGAGGAGATCCTACTAGCTACGATGAGCAGTTCTTC

V: TRBV7-2
D: -
J: TRBJ2-5
size: many
CDR3: CASSFQGGMQETQYF
DNA: TGTGCCAGCAGCTTTCAAGGGGGTATGCAAGAGACCCAGTACTTC

V: TRBV12-3/TRBV12-4
D: -
J: TRBJ2-3
size: -
CDR3: CASSPERATQYF
DNA: TGTGCCAGCAGCCCGGAACGAGCTACGCAGTATTTT

V: TRBV27
D: TRBD1
J: TRBJ1-2
size: few
CDR3: CASSFLQGGYGYTF
DNA: TGTGCCAGCAGTTTTCTACAGGGGGGCTATGGCTACACCTTC

V: TRBV6-1
D: -
J: TRBJ2-6
size: -
CDR3: CASSPLMTGANVLTF
DNA: TGTGCCAGCAGCCCTCTTATGACTGGGGCCAACGTCCTGACTTTC

V: TRBV11-2
D: TRBD2
J: TRBJ2-1
size: -
CDR3: CASSPPGLATNEQFF
DNA: TGTGCCAGCAGTCCGCCGGGACTAGCTACCAATGAGCAGTTCTTC

V: TRBV5-5
D: TRBD1
J: TRBJ2-7
size: few
CDR3: CASSLDPTGFYEQYF
DNA: TGTGCCAGCAGCTTGGACCCGACAGGGTTCTACGAGCAGTACTTC

V: TRBV7-9
D: -
J: TRBJ2-2
size: -
CDR3: CASSQRTFTGELFF
DNA: TGTGCCAGCAGCCAGCGGACTTTTACCGGGGAGCTGTTTTTT

V: TRBV7-3
D: -
J: TRBJ2-1
size: -
CDR3: CATRLTLGGQFF
DNA: TGTGCCACCAGACTAACACTGGGGGGGCAGTTCTTC

V: TRBV7-9
D: -
J: TRBJ2-3
size: -
CDR3: CASSPQRDSPFTDTQYF
DNA: TGTGCCAGCAGCCCCCAGCGGGACAGCCCATTCACAGATACGCAGTATTTT

V: TRBV20-1
D: -
J: TRBJ2-5
size: few
CDR3: CSARESRYQETQYF
DNA: TGCAGTGCTAGAGAGAGCCGTTACCAAGAGACCCAGTACTTC

V: TRBV4-3
D: -
J: TRBJ1-4
size: -
CDR3: CASSRGEYRREGEKLFF
DNA: TGCGCCAGCAGCCGAGGGGAGTACAGGCGAGAAGGTGAAAAACTGTTTTTT

V: TRBV6-5
D: -
J: TRBJ2-5
size: many
CDR3: CASSFTSQETQYF
DNA: TGTGCCAGCAGTTTCACTTCACAAGAGACCCAGTACTTC

V: TRBV2
D: -
J: TRBJ2-1
size: few
CDR3: CAGRDTYNEQFF
DNA: TGTGCCGGCCGGGACACCTACAATGAGCAGTTCTTC

V: TRBV25-1
D: -
J: TRBJ1-4
size: few
CDR3: CASSESRTDEKLFF
DNA: TGTGCCAGCAGTGAGTCTAGGACGGATGAAAAACTGTTTTTT

V: TRBV4-3
D: -
J: TRBJ1-4
size: -
CDR3: CASSQEGRSEKLFF
DNA: TGCGCCAGCAGCCAAGAGGGACGAAGTGAAAAACTGTTTTTT

V: TRBV11-2
D: TRBD2
J: TRBJ2-1
size: few
CDR3: CASSLFLAGGQDNEQFF
DNA: TGTGCCAGCAGCCTTTTTCTAGCGGGGGGCCAAGACAATGAGCAGTTCTTC

V: TRBV9
D: -
J: TRBJ2-5
size: -
CDR3: CASSVEGTVAETQYF
DNA: TGTGCCAGCAGCGTAGAAGGGACGGTCGCGGAGACCCAGTACTTC